The 22 T cell receptor beta chains given below trace back to one sample, sequenced in a study of identical twins. In TCRdb, the 5' RACE reads were re-called with MiXCR into one record per CDR3 protein. In the table there are about 200,000 distinct CDR3 sequences, about 6.7% of which are singletons. These data were also reused for a study on T cells expressing NK-cell markers.

The sequencing input was CD8+ T cells sorted from blood. All receptors come from a woman between 18 and 30 years old in good health.

In its sample, this clonotype was seen a few times. The V call is TRBV5-1, the J call TRBJ2-7; 8 bases fit TRBD1. Germline lookup yields CDR1 SGHRS and CDR2 YFSETQ. J was trimmed by 3 bases and V by 4 bases; bases with no gene match: 6. The CDR3 is 14 amino acids. The CDR3 DNA reads TGCGCCAGCAGCCGTGGGACAGGAAACTACGAGCAGTACTTC. It encodes CASSRGTGNYEQYF.

This clonotype was detected only once. This chain's CDR3 is CASSQLGGRATGELFF. The DNA of the CDR3 is TGTGCCAGCAGCCAACTCGGGGGCAGGGCGACCGGGGAGCTGTTTTTT. The chain uses TRBV3-1 and TRBJ2-2; D may be TRBD1 or TRBD2 (6 bases each). CDR3 length: 16 amino acids. Deletions cut 2 bases from V and 5 bases from J, with 15 bases between. CDR1 and CDR2 from the germline V gene are LGHDT and YNNKEL (reference sequence).

This clonotype was seen a few times. V gene TRBV28 combines with J gene TRBJ2-7, with D possibly called TRBD1 or TRBD2 (5 bases each). The length of the CDR3 is 14 residues. V was cut by 7 bases and J by 4 bases, with 17 bases left in between. Germline V lookup: CDR1 MDHEN, CDR2 SYDVKM. CDR3 amino acids: CASTEVRDPYEQYF. CDR3 DNA sequence: TGTGCCAGCACCGAGGTGAGGGACCCATACGAGCAGTACTTC.

This chain connects TRBV9 to TRBJ2-1, with a possible D match to TRBD2 (5 bases). Germline loops: CDR1 SGDLS, CDR2 YYNGEE. Deletions cut 2 bases from V and 5 bases from J, with 11 bases between. This CDR3 contains 14 residues. CDR3 sequence: CASSVEIGDNEQFF. The CDR3 region has the DNA TGTGCCAGCAGCGTGGAAATCGGGGACAATGAGCAGTTCTTC.

This clonotype was counted a few times. The chain has TRBV21-1 and TRBJ1-4; the table's D call, TRBD1, was not checked against the DNA. TRBV21-1 is a documented pseudogene. This CDR3 region has 15 residues. CDR3 residues: CASSPWDSYPEKLFF. In nucleotides, the CDR3 is TGTGCCAGCAGCCCCTGGGACAGCTACCCAGAAAAACTGTTTTTT.

This clonotype was observed a few times. The rearrangement uses TRBV12-3 or TRBV12-4 and TRBJ2-1; no clear D gene. The CDR3 is 15 amino acids. V was trimmed by 2 bases and J by 8 bases, leaving 16 bases between them. The DNA of the CDR3 is TGTGCCAGCAGTTTAATCGGCCTCCCCCCGGATGAGCAGTTCTTC. This codes for CASSLIGLPPDEQFF.

J is TRBJ2-3 and V is TRBV4-3, with TRBD1 matching over 8 bases. Trimming cost V 3 bases and J 6 bases; bases outside gene matches: 8. Germline CDR1 is LGHNA and CDR2 is YSLEER. The CDR3 consists of 15 residues. The CDR3 is CASSQWTGMTDTQYF. CDR3 DNA: TGCGCCAGCAGCCAGTGGACAGGGATGACCGATACGCAGTATTTT.

This chain joins TRBV10-3 and TRBJ2-5; 7 nucleotides align to TRBD2. There are 13 residues in the CDR3. From germline, CDR1 is ENHRY and CDR2 SYGVKD. J lost 4 bases, V lost 3 bases, and 2 bases had no gene match. CDR3 nucleotide sequence: TGTGCCATCAGTGACAGGGAGGGAGAGACCCAGTACTTC. It encodes CAISDREGETQYF.

This clonotype has more than one count but fewer than ten. V and J are TRBV6-2 or TRBV6-3 and TRBJ1-1; 10 positions match TRBD1. Germline trimming cut 2 bases from V and 1 base from J; bases unmatched to any gene: 13. CDR1 is MNHEY and CDR2 is SVGEGT in the germline V gene. The CDR3 is 19 residues long. The CDR3 bases are TGTGCCAGCAGTTACCCAACCTCCGGGACAGGGGCCGGGAACACTGAAGCTTTCTTT. Translated: CASSYPTSGTGAGNTEAFF.

This clonotype was seen at least ten times. This chain uses TRBV30 with TRBJ1-1, with D possibly TRBD1 on 6 matching bases. This CDR3 region has 15 residues. V was cut by 1 base and J by 6 bases, with 18 bases left in between. CDR1 is GTSNPN, CDR2 SVGIG, per germline (reference sequence). The CDR3: CAWSDERTASPEAFF. CDR3 in DNA: TGTGCCTGGAGTGACGAGAGGACAGCCAGCCCTGAAGCTTTCTTT.

This clonotype was observed a few times. The rearrangement joins TRBV4-3 to TRBJ1-2; 7 bases align to TRBD1. The CDR3 extends over 15 amino acids. With V trimmed by 1 base and J by 7 bases, 9 bases remained unmatched. From germline, CDR1 is LGHNA and CDR2 YSLEER. The CDR3 DNA reads as TGCGCCAGCAGCCAAGGGCACAGGGGTACGAGTGGCTACACCTTC. Its protein product is CASSQGHRGTSGYTF.

This clonotype has only a few counts. CDR3 amino acids: CASSQDVSVYEQYF. The CDR3 DNA reads as TGCGCCAGCAGCCAAGATGTCTCAGTCTACGAGCAGTACTTC. The chain couples TRBV4-1 to TRBJ2-7, with D hard to call. V shed 0 bases and J shed 3 bases, with 9 bases lying between them. CDR1 is MGHRA and CDR2 is YSYEKL in the germline V gene. The CDR3 is 14 residues long.

This clonotype turned up a few times. The CDR3 region is CAWSVSGANVLTF. The CDR3 coding sequence is TGTGCCTGGAGTGTATCCGGGGCCAACGTCCTGACTTTC. The chain joins TRBV30 to TRBJ2-6, with D uncertain. The CDR3 spans 13 residues. The ends were cut back, 0 bases at V and 4 bases at J, with 4 bases in the middle. Germline assignment: CDR1 GTSNPN and CDR2 SVGIG (reference sequence).

This clonotype was counted a few times. J is TRBJ1-3 and V is TRBV7-9; the D is unclear. Germline values: CDR1 SEHNR, CDR2 FQNEAQ (reference sequence). The CDR3 extends over 14 amino acids. V lost 1 base and J 2 bases, leaving 6 bases between the germline ends. For the CDR3, the DNA is TGTGCCAGCAGCTTAGTCATAACTGGAAACACCATATATTTT. It translates to CASSLVITGNTIYF.

This clonotype came up many times. The chain employs TRBV6-6 and TRBJ2-7; TRBD2 is a possible D gene (5 bases). V was clipped by 5 bases and J by 6 bases, with 14 bases between them. There are 13 residues in the CDR3. Germline CDR1 MNHNY, CDR2 SVGAGI (reference sequence). CDR3 bases: TGTGCCAGCAGTCCCTTAGCAGGAGGCGAGCAGTACTTC. Its protein product is CASSPLAGGEQYF.

V usage is TRBV2 and J usage is TRBJ2-7; 9 bases fit TRBD1. With V trimmed by 3 bases and J by 5 bases, 5 bases remained unmatched. Per germline, CDR1 SNHLY and CDR2 FYNNEI. The CDR3 totals 14 residues. Written as DNA, the CDR3 is TGTGCCAGCAGTGACGGGGGACAGGGAGACGAGCAGTACTTC. Amino acids: CASSDGGQGDEQYF.

This clonotype was seen at least ten times. The rearrangement links TRBV12-3 or TRBV12-4 to TRBJ1-1; TRBD1 matches at 10 bases. This CDR3 is 15 amino acids long. Unmatched junction bases numbered 4, after V lost 5 bases and J lost 1 base. DNA of the CDR3: TGTGCCAGCAGTGACGGGACAGGGGAGAACACTGAAGCTTTCTTT. It yields the protein CASSDGTGENTEAFF.

This clonotype was seen a handful of times. The chain has TRBV9 and TRBJ2-6, with D unclear. Germline V gene sequence: CDR1 SGDLS, CDR2 YYNGEE. There are 12 residues in the CDR3. Trimming left V 6 bases short and J 4 bases short, with 5 bases between. This CDR3 reads CASKGGANVLTF. The DNA of the CDR3 is TGTGCCAGCAAAGGGGGGGCCAACGTCCTGACTTTC. Using reference TRBV9 and TRBJ2-6 for the parts outside the CDR3, the full variable domain is DSGVTQTPKHLITATGQRVTLRCSPRSGDLSVYWYQQSLDQGLQFLIQYYNGEERAKGNILERFSAQQFPDLHSELNLSSLELGDSALYFCASKGGANVLTFGAGSRLTVL.

This clonotype was observed a few times. This chain links TRBV10-3 with TRBJ1-1; D is perhaps TRBD1 (5 bases). Germline lookup yields CDR1 ENHRY and CDR2 SYGVKD. The CDR3 is 14 amino acids. V lost 7 bases, J lost 0 bases, and 12 bases lay in between. CDR3 nucleotides: TGTGCCATCAAACAGGACACCCTGAACACTGAAGCTTTCTTT. Translating gives CAIKQDTLNTEAFF.

In this sample, this clonotype turned up a few times. In DNA form, the CDR3 reads TGCAGTGCTCAGAGGGAGTACGAGCAGTACTTC. It encodes CSAQREYEQYF. This sequence joins TRBV20-1 and TRBJ2-7; TRBD2 is a possible D gene (5 bases). This CDR3 is built from 11 residues. V was shortened by 5 bases and J by 4 bases, with 9 bases between the two germline ends. CDR1 is DFQATT and CDR2 is SNEGSKA in the germline V gene (reference sequence).

This clonotype was seen repeatedly, ten times or more. The CDR3 reads CASSPLGLAGEDEQFF. Here the CDR3 DNA reads TGTGCCAGCAGCCCTCTAGGGCTAGCGGGAGAAGATGAGCAGTTCTTC. V and J are TRBV7-2 and TRBJ2-1; 10 bases are a match to TRBD2. This CDR3 has 16 residues. CDR1 is SGHTA and CDR2 is FQGNSA in the germline V gene. V trimming: 5 bases; J trimming: 8 bases; junction bases outside the gene matches: 12.

This clonotype was observed a few times. The J gene is TRBJ1-2, the V gene TRBV29-1; maybe TRBD1 (5 bases). Per the germline V gene, CDR1 is SQVTM and CDR2 is ANQGSEA. Trimming removed 3 bases from V and 4 bases from J, with 9 bases in between. There are 12 residues in the CDR3. CDR3 amino acids: CSVDDTGYGYTF. The CDR3 coding sequence is TGCAGCGTTGATGATACAGGCTATGGCTACACCTTC.